Listed here are 32 T cell receptor beta chains from one sample, sequenced in a study of PD-1 blockade in mismatch repair-deficient tumors. TCRdb's table, derived via immunoSEQ multiplex PCR, lists solely in-frame clones and lacks some. This sample has about 110,000 clones; 60% to 85% occur once, and the top ten carry 4.7%. Sequenced material: peripheral blood, taken approximately 60 weeks after starting pembrolizumab. The receptors shown here come from an adult with mismatch repair-deficient cancer.

This clone appeared a few times. A junction boundary mismatches the germline segment, possibly from a read error. The chain links TRBV5-4 to TRBJ2-1, with TRBD2 matching 11 bases. The CDR3 extends over 16 amino acids. The germline V gene has CDR1 SGHNT and CDR2 YYREEE (reference sequence). The CDR3 sequence: CASSRVAGGANNEQFF. The CDR3 DNA reads as TGCGCCAGCAGCCGAGTAGCGGGAGGGGCAAACAATGAGCAGTTCTTC.

The chain couples TRBV11-2 to TRBJ2-3; 14 bases align to TRBD2. This CDR3 region has 18 residues. Germline lookup yields CDR1 SGHAT and CDR2 FQNNGV. J was trimmed by 6 bases and V by 1 base; bases with no gene match: 9. The CDR3: CASSLVHRLAGGRDTQYF. CDR3 bases: TGTGCCAGCAGCTTAGTACATCGACTAGCGGGAGGGCGGGATACGCAGTATTTT. Using reference TRBV11-2 and TRBJ2-3 for the parts outside the CDR3, the full variable domain is EAGVAQSPRYKIIEKRQSVAFWCNPISGHATLYWYQQILGQGPKLLIQFQNNGVVDDSQLPKDRFSAERLKGVDSTLKIQPAKLEDSAVYLCASSLVHRLAGGRDTQYFGPGTRLTVL.

As regards this clone: Other DNA variants within this sample encode the same CDR3. The chain has TRBV11-2 and TRBJ2-5; D not resolved. Deletions cut 2 bases from V and 5 bases from J, with 6 bases between. From germline, CDR1 is SGHAT and CDR2 FQNNGV. CDR3 length: 12 residues. The CDR3 DNA follows: TGTGCCAGCAGCTTAAGTAGGGAGACCCAGTACTTC. It translates to CASSLSRETQYF.

The chain has TRBV6-5 and TRBJ2-3, with D unresolved. V lost 7 bases and J lost 6, with 8 bases in between. CDR3 length equals 11 residues. Germline V gene lookup returns CDR1 MNHEY and CDR2 SVGAGI. CDR3 DNA: TGTGCCAGCACCATGGGGGATACGCAGTATTTT. This sequence encodes CASTMGDTQYF.

The rearrangement links TRBV11-2 to TRBJ2-3; D uncertain. The CDR3 runs 16 residues. Germline V gene data show CDR1 as SGHAT and CDR2 as FQNNGV. V shed 2 bases and J shed 1 base, with 13 bases lying between them. The CDR3 coding sequence is TGTGCCAGCAGCTTAAAGCTGGGGTCGGGCACAGATACGCAGTATTTT. Its translation is CASSLKLGSGTDTQYF.

This chain joins TRBV2 and TRBJ1-1; no reliable D call. The CDR3 loop spans 13 amino acids. Germline CDR1 and CDR2: SNHLY and FYNNEI. Trimming pared 9 bases from V and 1 base from J, leaving 12 bases between. The CDR3 here is CASARRKNTEAFF. In nucleotides, the CDR3 is TGTGCCAGTGCACGGCGAAAGAACACTGAAGCTTTCTTT.

This clone was counted ten times or more. The J gene is TRBJ1-1, the V gene TRBV6-1; D is undetermined. Per the germline V gene, CDR1 is MNHNS and CDR2 is SASEGT. CDR3 size: 13 residues. V lost 4 bases and J lost 1, with 7 bases in between. The CDR3 region has the DNA TGTGCCAGCAGTGGAAAAGAGAACACTGAAGCTTTCTTT. Translated: CASSGKENTEAFF.

V gene TRBV5-1 combines with J gene TRBJ2-7; D may be TRBD2 (6 bases). V lost 0 bases and J lost 4, with 11 bases in between. The CDR3 is made up of 14 amino acids. In germline, CDR1 is SGHRS, CDR2 YFSETQ. CDR3 sequence reads: CASSLEGTDYEQYF. The CDR3 region has the DNA TGCGCCAGCAGCTTGGAGGGGACTGATTACGAGCAGTACTTC. Combining the CDR3 with reference TRBV5-1 and TRBJ2-7 gives the whole variable domain KAGVTQTPRYLIKTRGQQVTLSCSPISGHRSVSWYQQTPGQGLQFLFEYFSETQRNKGNFPGRFSGRQFSNSRSEMNVSTLELGDSALYLCASSLEGTDYEQYFGPGTRLTVT.

This chain uses TRBV29-1 with TRBJ1-1; tentatively, D is TRBD1 (5 bases). This CDR3 is 11 amino acids long. Trimming shortened V by 4 bases and J by 5 bases, and 8 bases separated the two germline ends. Germline V gene lookup returns CDR1 SQVTM and CDR2 ANQGSEA. Written as DNA, the CDR3 is TGCAGCGTTGTGAGGGGAACTGAAGCTTTCTTT. Its protein is CSVVRGTEAFF.

In its sample, this clone was seen once. This chain joins TRBV18 and TRBJ2-5; D is possibly TRBD1 (6 bases). The tail of the sequence fits TRBJ2-7 better, so the J call may be wrong. The CDR3 consists of 14 residues. Looked up from germline, CDR1 is KGHSH and CDR2 is LQKENI. The CDR3 DNA is TGTGCCAGCTCACCACCCGACAGGCCCTACGAGCAGTACTTC. It yields the protein CASSPPDRPYEQYF.

Of note for this clone: The same CDR3 can be traced to other DNA sequences in this sample. The chain links TRBV7-8 to TRBJ2-5; D not resolved. V lost 0 bases to trimming and J lost 4 bases, with 6 bases between them. This CDR3 is 13 amino acids long. Germline lookup yields CDR1 SGHVS and CDR2 FQNEAQ. The DNA of the CDR3 is TGTGCCAGCAGCTTAGCCGGGCGAGAGACCCAGTACTTC. Its protein product is CASSLAGRETQYF.

The rearrangement links TRBV28 to TRBJ2-4; D gene ambiguous. The CDR3 sequence is 12 residues long. The germline CDR1 and CDR2 sequences are MDHEN and SYDVKM. With 2 bases removed from V and 8 bases from J, the gap between germline ends came to 7 bases. The CDR3 DNA reads TGTGCCAGCAGTTTAGGTGATCACATTCAGTACTTC. Its protein is CASSLGDHIQYF.

V and J are TRBV4-3 and TRBJ2-7; 9 bases are a match to TRBD2. V lost 0 bases, J lost 3 bases, and 3 bases stayed unmatched. There are 15 residues in the CDR3. Germline CDR1 is LGHNA and CDR2 is YSLEER. CDR3 region: CASSQESGRFYEQYF. The DNA for the CDR3 is TGCGCCAGCAGCCAAGAGAGCGGGAGGTTCTACGAGCAGTACTTC.

Turning to this clone: Relative to the germline gene, one junction end is altered; a read error may explain this. The J gene is TRBJ2-6, the V gene TRBV6-1; D gene ambiguous. Germline V gene lookup returns CDR1 MNHNS and CDR2 SASEGT. The CDR3 has 11 residues. This CDR3 reads CASSDGTAKCF. The CDR3, as DNA: TGTGCCAGCAGTGATGGCACCGCTAAATGTTTC.

CDR3 DNA sequence: TGTGCCAGCAGTCCCGCTGGGAGCTCTGGAAACACCATATATTTT. It encodes CASSPAGSSGNTIYF. V is TRBV7-2 and J is TRBJ1-3; the D is unclear. Looked up from germline, CDR1 is SGHTA and CDR2 is FQGNSA. Trimming shortened V by 6 bases and J by 0 bases, and 12 bases separated the two germline ends. This CDR3 has 15 residues.

The chain couples TRBV10-1 to TRBJ2-1, with 7 bases identical to TRBD2. CDR3 length: 16 amino acids. V shed 6 bases and J 4 bases; nucleotides not matched to a gene: 12. Per germline, CDR1 WNHNN and CDR2 SYGVQD (reference sequence). The CDR3 reads CASSPMSGKQYNEQFF. DNA for the CDR3: TGCGCCAGCAGCCCTATGAGCGGGAAGCAATACAATGAGCAGTTCTTC.

CDR3 nucleotide sequence: TGTGCCAGCAGAGATCGCACAGGGGCGAACACTGAAGCTTTCTTT. Translated, it gives CASRDRTGANTEAFF. This rearrangement joins TRBV2 to TRBJ1-1; 7 nucleotides match TRBD1. The germline gives CDR1 SNHLY, CDR2 FYNNEI. This CDR3 is built from 15 residues. After removal of 6 bases from V and 1 base from J, the junction contained 8 bases not matched to a gene.

J is TRBJ1-5 and V is TRBV19; D uncertain. Trimming cost V 11 bases and J 2 bases, with 16 bases left between them. Germline CDR1 and CDR2: LNHDA and SQIVND (reference sequence). The CDR3 covers 14 residues. CDR3 in amino acids: CAAWEGRGNQPQHF. The CDR3 DNA reads as TGTGCCGCTTGGGAGGGAAGGGGCAATCAGCCCCAGCATTTT. Full variable domain (missing parts from reference TRBV19 and TRBJ1-5): DGGITQSPKYLFRKEGQNVTLSCEQNLNHDAMYWYRQDPGQGLRLIYYSQIVNDFQKGDIAEGYSVSREKKESFPLTVTSAQKNPTAFYLCAAWEGRGNQPQHFGDGTRLSIL.

This clone was seen more than once but under ten times. The chain has TRBV9 and TRBJ1-1; 11 bases fit TRBD1. V trimming: 0 bases; J trimming: 5 bases; junction bases outside the gene matches: 3. Germline CDR1 reads SGDLS; CDR2 reads YYNGEE. The CDR3 runs to 15 residues. The DNA of the CDR3 is TGTGCCAGCAGCGTAGCGGGACAGGGGGAGACTGAAGCTTTCTTT. Its protein is CASSVAGQGETEAFF. Looking up the rest from reference TRBV9 and TRBJ1-1 gives the full variable domain: DSGVTQTPKHLITATGQRVTLRCSPRSGDLSVYWYQQSLDQGLQFLIQYYNGEERAKGNILERFSAQQFPDLHSELNLSSLELGDSALYFCASSVAGQGETEAFFGQGTRLTVV.

The chain couples TRBV9 to TRBJ2-7; 8 bases fit TRBD1. Looked up from germline, CDR1 is SGDLS and CDR2 is YYNGEE. The length of the CDR3 is 13 residues. With 4 bases clipped from V and 3 bases from J, the junction kept 3 bases outside the gene matches. The CDR3 sequence is CASSNDRGYEQYF. The CDR3 nucleotides are TGTGCCAGCAGCAACGACAGGGGCTACGAGCAGTACTTC.

V usage is TRBV11-3 and J usage is TRBJ2-1; D may match TRBD1 or TRBD2 (5 bases each). Per the germline V gene, CDR1 is SGHNT and CDR2 is YENEEA. This CDR3 comprises 15 residues. Trimming shortened V by 1 base and J by 5 bases, and 12 bases separated the two germline ends. The CDR3 DNA is TGTGCCAGCAGCTTAGGGGGACCCTGGGACAATGAGCAGTTCTTC. Protein sequence: CASSLGGPWDNEQFF.

The rearrangement links TRBV9 to TRBJ2-1, with D perhaps TRBD2 (6 bases). Between the trimmed V and J ends, which lost 7 bases and 8 bases, there was a span of 10 bases. Germline lookup yields CDR1 SGDLS and CDR2 YYNGEE. This CDR3 spans 11 amino acids. The CDR3 loop is CASGPGDEQFF. The CDR3 DNA is TGTGCCAGCGGTCCGGGGGATGAGCAGTTCTTC.

This chain links TRBV7-9 with TRBJ2-1; 10 bases line up with TRBD2. This CDR3 has 17 amino acids. Germline CDR1 reads SEHNR; CDR2 reads FQNEAQ (reference sequence). V was clipped by 4 bases and J by 6 bases; unmatched bases: 12. This CDR3 reads CASSSPRGLALRNEQFF. CDR3 nucleotide sequence: TGTGCCAGCAGCTCACCCCGGGGACTAGCGTTGCGCAATGAGCAGTTCTTC.

This clone was picked up one time. The rearrangement joins TRBV5-4 to TRBJ1-2, with TRBD1 matching over 9 bases. This CDR3 is 15 amino acids long. With 2 bases clipped from V and 4 bases from J, the junction kept 6 bases outside the gene matches. In germline, CDR1 is SGHNT, CDR2 YYREEE (reference sequence). CDR3 DNA: TGTGCCAGCAGCTTAGCAGGACAGGGGTCCTATGGCTACACCTTC. Its protein is CASSLAGQGSYGYTF.

The V gene is TRBV9, the J gene TRBJ1-2; D is unresolved. With 4 bases removed from V and 6 bases from J, the gap between germline ends came to 10 bases. Germline loops: CDR1 SGDLS, CDR2 YYNGEE. This CDR3 has 12 amino acids. The CDR3 sequence is CASSSRRDGYTF. Written as DNA, the CDR3 is TGTGCCAGCAGCTCCCGAAGGGATGGCTACACCTTC.

The CDR3 here is CASSPRVGEQFF. The CDR3, as DNA: TGTGCCAGCAGCCCTAGAGTCGGCGAGCAGTTCTTC. The J gene is TRBJ2-1, the V gene TRBV7-3; D uncertain. The ends were cut back, 5 bases at V and 10 bases at J, with 12 bases in the middle. The CDR3 spans 12 residues. The germline V gene encodes CDR1 SGHTA and CDR2 FQGTGA.

The gene calls are TRBV29-1 and TRBJ2-2; 8 bases match TRBD1. This CDR3 has 13 amino acids. Unmatched junction bases numbered 6, after V lost 6 bases and J lost 6 bases. The germline CDR1 and CDR2 sequences are SQVTM and ANQGSEA. The CDR3 loop is CSVQDRGSGELFF. As DNA, the CDR3 is TGCAGCGTCCAAGACAGGGGTTCCGGGGAGCTGTTTTTT.

The rearrangement joins TRBV11-2 to TRBJ2-2, with 7 bases lining up with TRBD2. Germline V CDR1 and CDR2: SGHAT, FQNNGV. This CDR3 is built from 17 residues. J gave up 6 bases and V 5 bases, and 15 bases lay outside the gene matches. This CDR3 is CASSPATGAGSAGELFF. The CDR3 DNA sequence: TGTGCCAGCAGCCCGGCGACTGGAGCGGGATCGGCCGGGGAGCTGTTTTTT.

The CDR3 here is CASSQRTRLYEQYF. The CDR3 coding sequence is TGTGCCAGCAGTCAACGGACTAGGCTCTACGAGCAGTACTTC. The V gene is TRBV6-6, the J gene TRBJ2-7; 7 nucleotides agree with TRBD2. This CDR3 has 14 amino acids. Germline V gene data show CDR1 as MNHNY and CDR2 as SVGAGI (reference sequence). With V trimmed by 5 bases and J by 3 bases, 7 bases remained unmatched.

The J gene is TRBJ2-1, the V gene TRBV2; 12 bases fit TRBD2. The V segment lost 4 bases and the J segment 4 bases; nucleotides outside the gene matches: 2. The CDR3 is made up of 15 amino acids. Germline values: CDR1 SNHLY, CDR2 FYNNEI. CDR3 amino acids: CASSVGTSGYNEQFF. CDR3 bases: TGTGCCAGCAGTGTCGGGACTAGCGGGTACAATGAGCAGTTCTTC.

The rearrangement joins TRBV29-1 to TRBJ2-7; TRBD2 matches 15 bases. The CDR3 sequence is 17 residues long. CDR1 and CDR2 from the germline V gene are SQVTM and ANQGSEA. Trimming removed 7 bases from V and 2 bases from J; junction bases left unmatched: 12. CDR3 DNA: TGCAGCGCCCGGGGACTAGCGGGAGGCCAGGGGCCCTACGAGCAGTACTTC. It specifies CSARGLAGGQGPYEQYF.

The rearrangement joins TRBV6-6 to TRBJ2-7; TRBD1 matches 7 bases. Per germline, CDR1 MNHNY and CDR2 SVGAGI (reference sequence). V lost 0 bases, J lost 2 bases, and 7 bases stayed unmatched. The CDR3 runs to 16 residues. The CDR3 spells CASSYSPGTEPYEQYF. CDR3 nucleotide sequence: TGTGCCAGCAGTTACTCTCCCGGGACAGAACCCTACGAGCAGTACTTC.